This T cell receptor beta chain was sequenced in a study of blood T cells in healthy people across ages. V dropped 2 bases and J dropped 10; count of bases not matched to a gene: 7. Germline V lookup: CDR1 SGHDT, CDR2 YYEEEE. There are 16 residues in the CDR3. Using a J-beta primer mix together with a sample-barcoded 5' primer, a second PCR was run for about 6 to 12 cycles. MiXCR, run by TCRdb on the 5' RACE reads, gives a single entry per CDR3 protein. The sample yields more than 800,000 distinct CDR3 sequences, 29% seen once. This clonotype was recorded many times. Sequenced sample: blood. The chain couples TRBV5-6 to TRBJ2-1; 15 positions agree with TRBD2. The origin of this receptor is a woman of 80 years or more in good health. CDR3 sequence: CASSFGLAGGQGEQFF. The CDR3 nucleotides read TGTGCCAGCAGCTTCGGACTAGCGGGGGGGCAAGGCGAGCAGTTCTTC.